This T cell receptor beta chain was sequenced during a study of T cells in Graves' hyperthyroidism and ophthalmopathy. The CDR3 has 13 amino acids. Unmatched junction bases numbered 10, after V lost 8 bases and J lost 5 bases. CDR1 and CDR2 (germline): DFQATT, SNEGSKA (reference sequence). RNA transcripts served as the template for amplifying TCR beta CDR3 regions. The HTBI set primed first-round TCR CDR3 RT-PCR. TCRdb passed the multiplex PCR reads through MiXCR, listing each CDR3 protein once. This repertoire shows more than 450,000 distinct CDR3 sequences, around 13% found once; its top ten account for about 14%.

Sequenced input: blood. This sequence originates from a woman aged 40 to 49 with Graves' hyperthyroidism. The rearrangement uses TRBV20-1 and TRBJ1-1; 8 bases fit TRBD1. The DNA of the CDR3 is TGCAGTACCAGACCGGGACAGGAGACTGAAGCTTTCTTT. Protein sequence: CSTRPGQETEAFF.